This T cell receptor beta chain is drawn from a study of blood T cell repertoires in COVID-19. The length of the CDR3 is 15 residues. V was pared by 7 bases and J by 8 bases, with 16 bases of the junction left unmatched. CDR1 and CDR2 (germline): LNHDA, SQIVND (reference sequence). Sequencing used immunoSEQ multiplex PCR; TCRdb keeps in-frame clones, though not all of them. This table holds some 220,000 clones, approximately 85% found once. The chain recombines TRBV19 with TRBJ1-2; 7 bases align to TRBD1. The TCR sequence derives from a woman in her 70s with COVID-19, enrolled during active disease. The specimen was peripheral blood. CDR3 in DNA: TGTGCCAGTACCTCACAAGGACAGGTTTGGAGGGGCTACACCTTC. It codes for CASTSQGQVWRGYTF.